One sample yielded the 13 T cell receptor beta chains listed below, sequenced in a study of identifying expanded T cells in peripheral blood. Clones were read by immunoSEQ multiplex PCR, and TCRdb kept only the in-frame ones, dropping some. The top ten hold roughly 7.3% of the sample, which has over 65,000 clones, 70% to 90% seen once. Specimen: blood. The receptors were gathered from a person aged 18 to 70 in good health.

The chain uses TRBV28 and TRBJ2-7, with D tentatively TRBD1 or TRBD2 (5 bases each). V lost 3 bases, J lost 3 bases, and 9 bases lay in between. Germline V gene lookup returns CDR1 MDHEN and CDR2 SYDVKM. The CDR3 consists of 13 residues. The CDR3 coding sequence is TGTGCCAGCAGTTTGGGGGTGGGCTACGAGCAGTACTTC. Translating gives CASSLGVGYEQYF.

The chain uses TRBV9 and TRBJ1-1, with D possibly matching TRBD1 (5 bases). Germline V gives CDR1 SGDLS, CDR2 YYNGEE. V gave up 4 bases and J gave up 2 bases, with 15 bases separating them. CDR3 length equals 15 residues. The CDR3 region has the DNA TGTGCCAGCAGCCCCCGAACAGGATTTAACACTGAAGCTTTCTTT. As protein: CASSPRTGFNTEAFF.

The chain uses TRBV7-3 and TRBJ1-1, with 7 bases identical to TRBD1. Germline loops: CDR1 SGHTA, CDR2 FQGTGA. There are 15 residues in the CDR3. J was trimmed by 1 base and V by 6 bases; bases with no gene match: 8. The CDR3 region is CASSGQVGRNTEAFF. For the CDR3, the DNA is TGTGCCAGCAGTGGACAGGTCGGTCGGAACACTGAAGCTTTCTTT.

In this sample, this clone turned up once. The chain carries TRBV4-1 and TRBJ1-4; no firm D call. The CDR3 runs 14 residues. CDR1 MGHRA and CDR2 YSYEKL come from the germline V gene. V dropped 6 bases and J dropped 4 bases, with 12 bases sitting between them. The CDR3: CASRDRRSNEKLFF. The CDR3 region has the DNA TGCGCCAGCAGAGATAGGCGCAGTAATGAAAAACTGTTTTTT.

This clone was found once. As DNA, the CDR3 is TGTGCCAGCAGTGAAGGGACAGGTTTCTCGGACGAGCAGTTCTTC. It encodes CASSEGTGFSDEQFF. The chain recombines TRBV2 with TRBJ2-1; 7 bases are a match to TRBD1. With V trimmed by 1 base and J by 10 bases, 10 bases remained unmatched. CDR1 and CDR2 from the germline V gene are SNHLY and FYNNEI. This CDR3 region has 15 residues. The complete variable domain, with remaining parts taken from reference TRBV2 and TRBJ2-1, reads EPEVTQTPSHQVTQMGQEVILRCVPISNHLYFYWYRQILGQKVEFLVSFYNNEISEKSEIFDDQFSVERPDGSNFTLKIRSTKLEDSAMYFCASSEGTGFSDEQFFGPGTRLTVL.

The CDR3 DNA follows: TGTGCCAGCAACCCGGGGGGCGTGGGTGAGACCCAGTACTTC. Its protein is CASNPGGVGETQYF. The chain carries TRBV4-2 and TRBJ2-5; a weak D match, TRBD2 (7 bases). V lost 7 bases and J 5 bases, leaving 17 bases between the germline ends. This CDR3 is built from 14 residues. Looked up from germline, CDR1 is LGHNA and CDR2 is YNFKEQ.

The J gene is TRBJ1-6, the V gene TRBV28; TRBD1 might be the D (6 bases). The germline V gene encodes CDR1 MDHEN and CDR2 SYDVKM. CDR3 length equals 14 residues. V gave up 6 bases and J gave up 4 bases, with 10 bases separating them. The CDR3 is CASRQQGYNSPLHF. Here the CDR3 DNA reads TGTGCCAGCAGACAACAGGGTTATAATTCACCCCTCCACTTT.

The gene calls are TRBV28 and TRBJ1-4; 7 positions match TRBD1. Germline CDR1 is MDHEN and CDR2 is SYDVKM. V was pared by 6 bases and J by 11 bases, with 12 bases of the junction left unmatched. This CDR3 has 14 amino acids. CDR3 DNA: TGTGCCAGCAGGAAAACGGGACAGCCAAATAAACTGTTTTTT. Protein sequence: CASRKTGQPNKLFF. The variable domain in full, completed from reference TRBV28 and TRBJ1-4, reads DVKVTQSSRYLVKRTGEKVFLECVQDMDHENMFWYRQDPGLGLRLIYFSYDVKMKEKGDIPEGYSVSREKKERFSLILESASTNQTSMYLCASRKTGQPNKLFFGSGTQLSVL.

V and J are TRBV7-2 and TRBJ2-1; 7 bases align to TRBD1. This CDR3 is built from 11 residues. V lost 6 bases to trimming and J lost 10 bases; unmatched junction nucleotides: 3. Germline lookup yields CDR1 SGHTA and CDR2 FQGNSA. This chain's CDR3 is CASRTGYEQFF. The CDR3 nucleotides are TGTGCCAGCAGGACAGGGTACGAGCAGTTCTTC.

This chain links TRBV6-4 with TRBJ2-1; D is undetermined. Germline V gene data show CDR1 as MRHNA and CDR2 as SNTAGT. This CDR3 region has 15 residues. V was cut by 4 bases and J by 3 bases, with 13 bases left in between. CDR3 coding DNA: TGTGCCAGCAGTGTCGTCCCGGGTGTCTACAATGAGCAGTTCTTC. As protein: CASSVVPGVYNEQFF.

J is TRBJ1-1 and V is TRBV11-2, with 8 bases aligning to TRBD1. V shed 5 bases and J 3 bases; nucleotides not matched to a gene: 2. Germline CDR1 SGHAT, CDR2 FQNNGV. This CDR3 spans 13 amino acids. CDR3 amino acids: CASSRGQDTEAFF. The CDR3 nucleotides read TGTGCCAGCAGCCGGGGACAGGACACTGAAGCTTTCTTT.

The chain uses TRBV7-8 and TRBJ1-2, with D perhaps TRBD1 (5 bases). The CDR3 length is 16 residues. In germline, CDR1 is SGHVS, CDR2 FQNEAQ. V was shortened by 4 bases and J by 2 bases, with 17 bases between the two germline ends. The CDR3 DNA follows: TGTGCCAGCAGCTCGAAACAAATCCGGGACAACTATGGCTACACCTTC. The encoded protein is CASSSKQIRDNYGYTF.

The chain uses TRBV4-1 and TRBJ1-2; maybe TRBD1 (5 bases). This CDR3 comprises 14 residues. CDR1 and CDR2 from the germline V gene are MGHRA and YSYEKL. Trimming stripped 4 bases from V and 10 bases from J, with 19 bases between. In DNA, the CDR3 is TGCGCCAGCAGCCCCCTATCACCAGGGAGGCCCTACACCTTC. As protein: CASSPLSPGRPYTF.